This T cell receptor beta chain was observed in a study of shared clonotypes between healthy human individuals (TCRdb year 2020). Turning to the overall study: Three men and two women, aged 18 to 49 years, made up the cohort. To increase sequencing depth and limit assay-specific biases, TCR repertoire library preparation and sequencing were carried out by different laboratories using diverse techniques. Per donor, three plates each were used for CD4 naive and CD4 memory, two for CD8 naive, and one for CD8 memory. Leukapheresis yielded between about 0.85 and 10 billion PBMCs per donor. To estimate repertoire size and how much clonotypes are shared between individuals, the study performed deep sequencing of blood TCR repertoires from a few healthy adults. General findings and caveats noted by the study authors: Clonotypes shared by all four sorted-subset donors showed higher generation probabilities than non-shared clonotypes. Based on pairwise subsampling, the degree of clonotype sharing among donors was expected to be affected by sequencing depth. Sampling was limited to blood, and TCR repertoires in tissue likely differ from TCR repertoires in blood. Even with the large sequencing depth, rarefaction of the sorted-subset datasets indicated that sequencing was incomplete. Across several donors, about 5.2% of naive CD4, approximately 3.5% of naive CD8, roughly 2.3% of memory CD4, and 0.4% to 0.45% of memory CD8 clonotypes were shared. Because the study included a small number of donors, the genetic and exposure-history diversity represented was limited. Naive subsets generally had larger estimated clonotype richness than memory subsets.

About this clone: No cognate antigen has been identified for it. No much larger clonotype is one base removed from it; base qualities were not supplied.

The donors were healthy, HIV-negative adults who had no recently reported acute infections or vaccinations. All donors were Caucasian adults living in Nashville, Tennessee, USA. The CD8 memory samples were a combination of magnetically selected CD45RO+ cells and CCR7-negative CD45RA+ effector memory (TemRA) cells. After blood collection by leukapheresis, PBMCs were isolated using Ficoll-Histopaque density gradient centrifugation and then cryopreserved in the vapor phase of liquid nitrogen. Analytical flow cytometry was used to check the purity and quantity of each magnetically sorted T cell population. From each sorted fraction, genomic DNA was isolated and quantified by UV absorbance on a Nanodrop 2000c. CDR1 and CDR2 are read off the germline V gene (reference sequence) as GTSNPN and SVGIG. V drops 5 bases and J drops 0 bases, leaving 11 bases in between. Including the terminal cysteine and phenylalanine, the CDR3 comprises 14 residues. Only the CDR3 part of the read is kept: 42 bases, read in frame from the first base.

Using the deep immunoSEQ assay, TCR CDR3 regions were amplified from genomic DNA by multiplex PCR. Extracted genomic DNA from each cell subset was spread evenly across all wells of several immunoSEQ 96-well plates, with each plate serving as a replicate. For sorted subsets, each replicate PCR was loaded with around 220 ng genomic DNA, equivalent to approximately 27,000 T cell genomes. Purified libraries were measured with a Qubit 3.0 fluorometer, size-checked on a Bioanalyzer 2100, and measured again with the KAPA Library Quantification kit. Every immunoSEQ 96-well plate was sequenced on a dedicated single-read 150-cycle Illumina NextSeq 550 flow cell. Per the source publication's procedure: The immunoSEQ output contained only junctional sequences without quality scores, so filtering could not match that applied to full-length reads. Sequences were annotated with PyIR, a Python wrapper for IgBLAST v1.9, and V/J genes and CDR3 were assigned using IMGT germline references. Reads were removed for weak V/J assignments (E-value above 1e-6), missing CDR3, stop codons, out-of-frame junctions, or ambiguous translated residues. A V3J clonotype was defined by an identical inferred V gene, J gene, and CDR3 amino acid sequence. Percentage overlap between repertoires was calculated by dividing the number of shared unique clonotypes by the size of the smaller repertoire. RTK rarefaction, the Chao1 estimator, and Recon v2.1 estimates of unobserved clonotypes were used to assess repertoire richness. Generation probabilities for all TCRbeta clonotypes obtained by the gDNA method from a handful of donors were computed using OLGA. The immuneACCESS repertoire file appears here via TCRdb, limited to in-frame rearrangements. These files lack a portion of the clones; in checked studies, under half of the deficit traces to unresolved V genes, and the cause of the others is not known. V and J calls plus clone size are reproduced from that table; the DNA served to infer D and trimming. The sample yields 85,000 to 100,000 clones; 67% were counted once. The ten most abundant clones make up 40% to 45% of the sample.

The sequence joins TRBV30 to TRBJ2-4; 5 matching bases give a weak D call of TRBD2. The clonotype was recovered from a man aged 25-45 years in good health. Sequencing was done on a sample of memory CD8+ T cells sorted from blood. Sample cell subset or site, as interpreted from the label and publication: CD45RO+ cells pooled with CCR7-negative TemRA cells. The CDR3 reads CAWEDGLAKNIQYF. The nucleotide sequence is TGTGCCTGGGAGGACGGACTAGCCAAAAACATTCAGTACTTC.